This T cell receptor beta chain comes out of a study of PD-L1 blockade in urothelial cancer. In the study overall: About 85% of the roughly 29 patients were men whose urothelial cancer was bladder-origin. Patients arrived having already received 0 to 3 prior chemotherapy regimens.

TCRdb's table, derived via immunoSEQ multiplex PCR, lists solely in-frame clones and lacks some. This table has 20,000 to 30,000 clones, approximately 81% appearing once. From germline, CDR1 is GTSNPN and CDR2 SVGIG (reference sequence). This CDR3 comprises 18 residues. V was cut by 0 bases and J by 5 bases, with 25 bases left in between. This clonotype was sampled from a man between 65 and 85 years old with urothelial cancer. The chain has TRBV30 and TRBJ2-5; D might be TRBD1 (6 bases). Here the sequenced sample was PBMCs, taken around atezolizumab (anti-PD-L1) treatment. CDR3 loop: CAWSVGQGNNFRGETQYF. The CDR3 DNA sequence: TGTGCCTGGAGTGTAGGGCAGGGAAATAATTTTAGGGGGGAGACCCAGTACTTC.